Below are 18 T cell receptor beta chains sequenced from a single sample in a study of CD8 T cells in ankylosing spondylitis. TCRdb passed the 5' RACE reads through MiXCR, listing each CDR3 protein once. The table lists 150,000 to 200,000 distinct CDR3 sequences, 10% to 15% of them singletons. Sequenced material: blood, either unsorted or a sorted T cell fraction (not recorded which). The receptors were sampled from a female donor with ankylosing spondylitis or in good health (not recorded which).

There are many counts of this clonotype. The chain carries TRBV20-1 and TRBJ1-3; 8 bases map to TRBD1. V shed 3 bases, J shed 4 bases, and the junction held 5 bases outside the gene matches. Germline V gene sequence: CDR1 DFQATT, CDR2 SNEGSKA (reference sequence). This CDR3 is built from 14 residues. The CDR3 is CSASQGAGGNTIYF. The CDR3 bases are TGCAGTGCTAGCCAGGGGGCTGGAGGAAACACCATATATTTT.

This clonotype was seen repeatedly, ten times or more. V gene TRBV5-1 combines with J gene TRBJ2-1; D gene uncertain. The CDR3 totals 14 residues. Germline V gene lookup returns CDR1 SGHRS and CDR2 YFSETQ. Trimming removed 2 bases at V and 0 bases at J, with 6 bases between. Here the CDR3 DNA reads TGCGCCAGCAGCTTCGACTCCTCCTACAATGAGCAGTTCTTC. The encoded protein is CASSFDSSYNEQFF.

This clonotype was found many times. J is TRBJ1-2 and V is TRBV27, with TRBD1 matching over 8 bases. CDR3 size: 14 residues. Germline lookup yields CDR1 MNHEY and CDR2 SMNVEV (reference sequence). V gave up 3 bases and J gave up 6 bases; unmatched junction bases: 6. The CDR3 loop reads CASSFLDRVDGYTF. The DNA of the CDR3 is TGTGCCAGCAGTTTCTTGGACAGGGTCGATGGCTACACCTTC.

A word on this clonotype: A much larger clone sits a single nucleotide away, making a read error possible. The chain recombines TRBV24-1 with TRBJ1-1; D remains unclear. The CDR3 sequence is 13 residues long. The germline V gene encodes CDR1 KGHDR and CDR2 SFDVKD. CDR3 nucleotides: TGTGCCGCCAGTGATTTCGCAAAAACTGAAGCTTTCTTT. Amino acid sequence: CAASDFAKTEAFF.

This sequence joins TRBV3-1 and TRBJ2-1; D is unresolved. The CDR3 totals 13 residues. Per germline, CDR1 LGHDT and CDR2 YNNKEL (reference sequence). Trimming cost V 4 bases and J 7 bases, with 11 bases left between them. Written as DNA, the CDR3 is TGTGCCAGCAGCCGATCCCCCGGAAATGAGCAGTTCTTC. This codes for CASSRSPGNEQFF.

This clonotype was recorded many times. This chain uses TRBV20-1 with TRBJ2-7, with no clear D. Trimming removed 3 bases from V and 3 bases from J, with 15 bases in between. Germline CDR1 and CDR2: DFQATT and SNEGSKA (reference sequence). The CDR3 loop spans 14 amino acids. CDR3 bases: TGCAGTGCTAGCCCCGACGGAACCGTCTACGAGCAGTACTTC. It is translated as CSASPDGTVYEQYF.

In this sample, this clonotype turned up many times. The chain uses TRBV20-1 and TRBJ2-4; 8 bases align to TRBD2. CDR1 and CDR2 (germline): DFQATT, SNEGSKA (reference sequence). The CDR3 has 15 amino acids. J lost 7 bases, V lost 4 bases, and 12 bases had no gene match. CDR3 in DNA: TGCAGTGCTAACCCGACTAGCGCCCGGGAGAACATTCAGTACTTC. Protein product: CSANPTSARENIQYF.

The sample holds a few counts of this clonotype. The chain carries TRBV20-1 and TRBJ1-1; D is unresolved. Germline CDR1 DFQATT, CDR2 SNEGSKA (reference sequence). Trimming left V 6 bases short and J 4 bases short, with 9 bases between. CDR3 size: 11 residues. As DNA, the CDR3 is TGCAGTGCAAGTCTGAGCACTGAAGCTTTCTTT. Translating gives CSASLSTEAFF.

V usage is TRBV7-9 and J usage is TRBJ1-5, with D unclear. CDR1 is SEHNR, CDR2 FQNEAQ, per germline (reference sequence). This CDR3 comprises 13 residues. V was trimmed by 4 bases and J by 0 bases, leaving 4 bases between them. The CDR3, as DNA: TGTGCCAGCAGCTCAGGTAGCAATCAGCCCCAGCATTTT. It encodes CASSSGSNQPQHF. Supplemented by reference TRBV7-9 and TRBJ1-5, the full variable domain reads DTGVSQNPRHKITKRGQNVTFRCDPISEHNRLYWYRQTLGQGPEFLTYFQNEAQLEKSRLLSDRFSAERPKGSFSTLEIQRTEQGDSAMYLCASSSGSNQPQHFGDGTRLSIL.

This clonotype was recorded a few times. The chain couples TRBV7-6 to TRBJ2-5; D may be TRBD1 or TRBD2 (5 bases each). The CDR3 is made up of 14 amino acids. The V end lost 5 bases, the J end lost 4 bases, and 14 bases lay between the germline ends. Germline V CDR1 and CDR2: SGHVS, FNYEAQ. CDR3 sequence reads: CASSPLREIETQYF. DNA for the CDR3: TGTGCCAGCAGCCCCCTCAGGGAGATAGAGACCCAGTACTTC. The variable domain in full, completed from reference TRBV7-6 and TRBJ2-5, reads GAGVSQSPRYKVTKRGQDVALRCDPISGHVSLYWYRQALGQGPEFLTYFNYEAQQDKSGLPNDRFSAERPEGSISTLTIQRTEQRDSAMYRCASSPLREIETQYFGPGTRLLVL.

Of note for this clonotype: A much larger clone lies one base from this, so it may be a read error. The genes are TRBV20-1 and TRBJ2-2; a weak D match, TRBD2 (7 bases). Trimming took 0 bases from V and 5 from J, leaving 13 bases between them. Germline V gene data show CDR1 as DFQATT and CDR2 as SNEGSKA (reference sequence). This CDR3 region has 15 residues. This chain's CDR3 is CSARDRKGGTGELFF. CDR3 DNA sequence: TGCAGTGCTAGAGATAGGAAGGGGGGGACCGGGGAGCTGTTTTTT.

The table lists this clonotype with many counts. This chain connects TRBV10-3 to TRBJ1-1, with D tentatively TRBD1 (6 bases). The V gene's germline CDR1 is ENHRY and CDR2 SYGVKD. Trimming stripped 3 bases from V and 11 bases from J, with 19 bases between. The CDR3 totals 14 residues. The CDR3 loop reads CAISEGTQKGGAFF. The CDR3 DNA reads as TGTGCCATCAGTGAAGGGACACAGAAGGGAGGGGCTTTCTTT.

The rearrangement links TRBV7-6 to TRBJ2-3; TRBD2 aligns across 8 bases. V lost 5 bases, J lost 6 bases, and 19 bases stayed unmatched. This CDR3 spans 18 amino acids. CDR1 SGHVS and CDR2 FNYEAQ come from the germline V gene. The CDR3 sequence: CASSSRYSGRALSDTQYF. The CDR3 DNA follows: TGTGCCAGCAGCAGCAGATATTCCGGGAGGGCTTTGTCGGATACGCAGTATTTT.

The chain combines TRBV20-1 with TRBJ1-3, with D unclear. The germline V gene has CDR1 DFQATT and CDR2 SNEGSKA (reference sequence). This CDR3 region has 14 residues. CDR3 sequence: CTAGTSHSGNTIYF. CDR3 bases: TGCACCGCGGGTACTTCCCACTCTGGAAACACCATATATTTT.

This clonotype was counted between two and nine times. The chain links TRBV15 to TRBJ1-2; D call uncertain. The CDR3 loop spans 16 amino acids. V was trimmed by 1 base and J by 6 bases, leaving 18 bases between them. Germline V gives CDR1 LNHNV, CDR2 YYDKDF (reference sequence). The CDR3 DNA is TGTGCCACCAGCAGAGTCCCCCACGACAAACGGGATGGCTACACCTTC. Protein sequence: CATSRVPHDKRDGYTF.

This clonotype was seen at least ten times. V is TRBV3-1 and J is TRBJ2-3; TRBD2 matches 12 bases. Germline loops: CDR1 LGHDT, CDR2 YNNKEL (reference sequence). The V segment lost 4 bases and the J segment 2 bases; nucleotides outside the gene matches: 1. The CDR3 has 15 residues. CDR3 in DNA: TGTGCCAGCAGCCGGACTAGCGGGGTCACAGATACGCAGTATTTT. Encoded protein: CASSRTSGVTDTQYF.

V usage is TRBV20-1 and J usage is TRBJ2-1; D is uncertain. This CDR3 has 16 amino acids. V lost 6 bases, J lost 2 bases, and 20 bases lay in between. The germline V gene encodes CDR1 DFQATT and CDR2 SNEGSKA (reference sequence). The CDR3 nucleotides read TGCAGTGCCAGTGAGCCAGGCCCGAATACCTACAATGAGCAGTTCTTC. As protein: CSASEPGPNTYNEQFF.

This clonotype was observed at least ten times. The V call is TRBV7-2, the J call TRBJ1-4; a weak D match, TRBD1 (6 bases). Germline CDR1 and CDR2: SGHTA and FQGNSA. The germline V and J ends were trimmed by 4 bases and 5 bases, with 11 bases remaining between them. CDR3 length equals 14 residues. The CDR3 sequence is CASSSDRANEKLFF. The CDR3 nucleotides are TGTGCCAGCAGCTCGGACAGAGCAAATGAAAAACTGTTTTTT.